Each of the 5 T cell receptor beta chains below was sequenced from the same sample in a study of blood T cell repertoires in COVID-19. Assay: immunoSEQ multiplex PCR; the TCRdb copy retains only in-frame clones and omits some. The sample shows about 280,000 clones, approximately 90% of them seen only once. Sequencing was done on a sample of PBMCs or T cells enriched from blood (not recorded which). Receptors were obtained from a woman in her 40s who had recovered from COVID-19.

This sequence joins TRBV4-3 and TRBJ1-2; TRBD1 matches at 8 bases. The CDR3 runs to 16 residues. Germline trimming cut 0 bases from V and 4 bases from J; bases unmatched to any gene: 7. Per germline, CDR1 LGHNA and CDR2 YSLEER. CDR3 DNA sequence: TGCGCCAGCAGCCAAGATTGGGCAGGGGGCGCCTATGGCTACACCTTC. This gives the protein CASSQDWAGGAYGYTF.

This sequence joins TRBV5-1 and TRBJ2-6, with D uncertain. V was cut by 2 bases and J by 0 bases, with 9 bases left in between. CDR3 length: 16 amino acids. Germline assignment: CDR1 SGHRS and CDR2 YFSETQ. DNA of the CDR3: TGCGCCAGCAGCTTCCCGGAGAGCTCTGGGGCCAACGTCCTGACTTTC. It translates to CASSFPESSGANVLTF. Looking up the rest from reference TRBV5-1 and TRBJ2-6 gives the full variable domain: KAGVTQTPRYLIKTRGQQVTLSCSPISGHRSVSWYQQTPGQGLQFLFEYFSETQRNKGNFPGRFSGRQFSNSRSEMNVSTLELGDSALYLCASSFPESSGANVLTFGAGSRLTVL.

The rearrangement uses TRBV28 and TRBJ2-1; 14 bases agree with TRBD2. V lost 4 bases, J lost 10 bases, and 12 bases stayed unmatched. The CDR3 has 17 amino acids. Per germline, CDR1 MDHEN and CDR2 SYDVKM. The CDR3 bases are TGTGCCAGCAGTTCGACTAGCGGGAGGGCCCCCCCCGGGGAGCAGTTCTTC. Translation gives CASSSTSGRAPPGEQFF.

J is TRBJ2-3 and V is TRBV18, with 8 bases identical to TRBD2. The CDR3 runs 15 residues. J gave up 2 bases and V 3 bases, and 4 bases lay outside the gene matches. The germline CDR1 and CDR2 sequences are KGHSH and LQKENI. As DNA, the CDR3 is TGTGCCAGCTCACCGCGGGAGGTCCCCACAGATACGCAGTATTTT. Translation gives CASSPREVPTDTQYF.

The chain links TRBV19 to TRBJ1-5; D remains ambiguous. Germline values: CDR1 LNHDA, CDR2 SQIVND (reference sequence). Trimming stripped 6 bases from V and 3 bases from J, with 18 bases between. This CDR3 has 16 residues. CDR3 nucleotide sequence: TGTGCCAGTAGCCGCTCGGGGTGGGAGGTCAATCAGCCCCAGCATTTT. Translated: CASSRSGWEVNQPQHF.